The clone carrying this TCR beta chain showed up just a few times. The target antigen is unknown. TCRdb re-analysed the reads in MiXCR, keeping a single row per CDR3 protein. The sample yields around 210,000 distinct CDR3 sequences, 6.5% seen once. This sample was included in a study of T cell repertoires in cytomegalovirus infection. As for the study in general: Matching HLA type, along with CMV infection, was indicated by public TCR beta signatures. Whole-study findings and limits: CMV-specific TCR beta clonotypes restricted by HLA-C were the ones dominating the ex vivo response.

The V gene end was trimmed by 5 bases and the J gene end by 4 bases; junction bases not matched to a gene: 7. CDR1 MNHEY and CDR2 SVGEGT come from the germline V gene. The CDR3 has 16 residues. The origin of this receptor is a human donor in good health (CMV status not recorded). Some clones in this sample may be carry-over from other donors' samples. The sequencing sample was made of PBMCs. The chain joins TRBV6-2 or TRBV6-3 to TRBJ2-3, with 12 bases lining up with TRBD2. CDR3 sequence: CASSNRLAGDADTQYF. The CDR3 coding sequence is TGTGCCAGCAGTAACAGACTAGCGGGGGACGCAGATACGCAGTATTTT.